The rows below give T cell receptor beta chains drawn from one sample of a study of Ad26.COV2.S vaccination and SARS-CoV-2 variants. TCRdb keeps only in-frame clones here, not all; method: immunoSEQ multiplex PCR. The sample holds over 110,000 clones, roughly 90% seen once. The starting material was peripheral blood, obtained after recovery from COVID-19. All receptors derive from a human donor who had recovered from COVID-19. Each CDR3 is given with its conserved first and last residue. Each record gives: clone size, J gene, D gene, V gene, CDR3 protein, CDR3 DNA. A D gene is named only where the DNA matches it firmly. The size field is filled for only some rows; it gives once, few, many or a size class.

>-|TRBJ2-2|-|TRBV6-5
CASRLLAKPGELFF
TGTGCCAGCAGGTTACTAGCTAAGCCCGGGGAGCTGTTTTTT
>-|TRBJ2-6|TRBD1|TRBV4-1
CASSQDGTGVAGANVLTF
TGCGCCAGCAGCCAAGATGGGACAGGTGTTGCTGGGGCCAACGTCCTGACTTTC
>-|TRBJ1-1|-|TRBV6-5
CASSDRGRTEAFF
TGTGCCAGCAGCGACCGGGGTCGGACTGAAGCTTTCTTT
>-|TRBJ1-1|-|TRBV6-5
CASRSGRGLSTEAFF
TGTGCCAGCAGATCGGGCCGGGGGTTGTCCACTGAAGCTTTCTTT
>-|TRBJ2-2|TRBD2|TRBV7-2
CASSSPTGGTGELFF
TGTGCCAGCAGCTCCCCCACGGGGGGCACCGGGGAGCTGTTTTTT
>-|TRBJ2-7|TRBD1|TRBV10-3
CAISRGRYEQYF
TGTGCCATCAGCAGGGGGCGCTACGAGCAGTACTTC
>-|TRBJ1-1|-|TRBV7-6
CASSSRTGTEAFF
TGTGCCAGCAGTTCTAGGACTGGCACTGAAGCTTTCTTT
>-|TRBJ2-5|-|TRBV7-8
CASSGQGLHGGETQYF
TGTGCCAGCAGCGGTCAGGGACTCCACGGGGGAGAGACCCAGTACTTC
>-|TRBJ1-2|-|TRBV19
CASSPSRPGGYTF
TGTGCCAGTAGTCCGAGTCGGCCCGGCGGCTACACCTTC
>-|TRBJ1-5|TRBD1|TRBV27
CATPMQGGQPQHF
TGTGCCACCCCTATGCAGGGGGGTCAGCCCCAGCATTTT
>-|TRBJ2-1|-|TRBV19
CASMLSEGGLLEQFF
TGTGCCAGTATGCTATCGGAGGGGGGACTTTTGGAGCAGTTCTTC
>-|TRBJ1-1|-|TRBV7-9
CASSSYLGRATEAFF
TGTGCCAGCAGCTCCTACCTGGGGAGGGCCACTGAAGCTTTCTTT
>-|TRBJ1-2|-|TRBV14
CASSQASSAYGYTF
TGTGCCAGCAGCCAAGCAAGCAGTGCCTATGGCTACACCTTC
>-|TRBJ2-7|TRBD2|TRBV19
CASSRPTGGPWEQYF
TGTGCCAGTAGCCGTCCGACGGGGGGGCCGTGGGAGCAGTACTTC
>-|TRBJ1-2|TRBD1|TRBV28
CASVVSGGDYGYTF
TGTGCCAGCGTTGTATCAGGGGGGGACTATGGCTACACCTTC
>-|TRBJ2-3|-|TRBV12-5
CASGHLGTDTQYF
TGTGCTAGTGGCCATCTGGGCACAGATACGCAGTATTTT
>once|TRBJ1-2|TRBD1|TRBV12-3/TRBV12-4
CASSQDRASGYTF
TGTGCCAGCAGCCAAGACAGGGCCTCTGGCTACACCTTC
>-|TRBJ2-4|TRBD1|TRBV5-3
CAKSRTGFGNIQYF
TGTGCCAAATCGAGGACAGGGTTTGGAAACATTCAGTACTTC
>-|TRBJ2-7|TRBD1|TRBV2
CASSERDREKAYEQYF
TGTGCCAGCAGTGAAAGGGACAGAGAGAAAGCCTACGAGCAGTACTTC
>-|TRBJ1-2|TRBD1|TRBV15
CATSRPQGASFGYTF
TGTGCCACCAGCAGACCACAGGGGGCGAGCTTTGGCTACACCTTC
>-|TRBJ2-7|-|TRBV3-1/TRBV3-2
CASSQGPGMGSYEQYF
TGTGCCAGCAGCCAAGGGCCGGGTATGGGATCCTACGAGCAGTACTTC
>-|TRBJ2-3|TRBD2|TRBV12-3/TRBV12-4
CASSPGGDTQYF
TGTGCCAGCAGCCCGGGGGGGGATACGCAGTATTTT
>-|TRBJ1-5|TRBD1|TRBV28
CASSFRQGNQPQHF
TGTGCCAGCAGTTTCCGACAGGGGAATCAGCCCCAGCATTTT
>-|TRBJ2-2|TRBD2|TRBV7-9
CASSFGLAGNTGELFF
TGTGCCAGCAGCTTCGGACTAGCGGGAAACACCGGGGAGCTGTTTTTT
>once|TRBJ1-6|-|TRBV4-3
CASSQDRSSYNSPLHF
TGCGCCAGCAGCCAAGATAGGAGCTCCTATAATTCACCCCTCCACTTT
>-|TRBJ2-3|-|TRBV18
CASSPYGQAGDTQYF
TGTGCCAGCTCACCATACGGGCAGGCAGGAGATACGCAGTATTTT
>once|TRBJ2-5|-|TRBV7-6
CASSLGVGRGPMAQYF
TGTGCCAGCAGCTTAGGAGTCGGTCGGGGGCCCATGGCCCAGTACTTC
>-|TRBJ1-3|TRBD1|TRBV27
CASSPGTGLFSGNTIYF
TGTGCCAGCAGTCCTGGGACAGGGCTCTTCTCTGGAAACACCATATATTTT
>-|TRBJ1-2|-|TRBV7-9
CASSRPGTAHYGYTF
TGTGCCAGCAGCCGCCCGGGGACGGCCCACTATGGCTACACCTTC
>once|TRBJ1-1|TRBD1|TRBV10-2
CASSDLPGGRTEAFF
TGCGCCAGCAGTGATTTGCCAGGGGGACGGACTGAAGCTTTCTTT
>-|TRBJ2-7|-|TRBV4-1
CASSQDLISYYEQYF
TGCGCCAGCAGCCAAGATCTAATATCCTATTACGAGCAGTACTTC
>many|TRBJ1-1|-|TRBV6-5
CASTVTGNTEAFF
TGTGCCAGCACCGTTACAGGGAACACTGAAGCTTTCTTT
>-|TRBJ1-2|-|TRBV20-1
CSASGGLYYGYTF
TGCAGTGCTAGTGGAGGCCTCTACTATGGCTACACCTTC